This entry concerns a single T cell receptor beta chain. What antigen it recognizes has not been identified. Base qualities are not at hand, and no much larger clone is one base apart. In the prospective study, participants were roughly 18 to 100 years old, resided in approximately 22 geographic areas of the United States, and were enrolled through a virtual design. To assign participants to cohorts, the prospective study relied on clinical history that participants themselves reported in a screening survey and a study questionnaire. In the prospective study, whole blood, serum and a nasopharyngeal or oropharyngeal swab were collected from each participant by mobile phlebotomists. Prospective study participants could optionally give additional blood draws and questionnaires over an approximately two-month period. Blood samples from the prospective study were shipped frozen or at room temperature prior to DNA extraction.

The data were obtained in a study of blood T cell repertoires in COVID-19 (dated by TCRdb to the early 2020s). As for the study more broadly: Collaborator samples came from the United States, Italy and Spain and covered acute and convalescent phases of COVID-19. The material from the prospective study consisted of cDNA or gDNA derived from T cells, B-cell-depleted T cells, or PBMCs. Subjects who had been exposed to COVID-19, were actively infected with it, or had recovered from it provided the deeply sampled blood TCRbeta repertoires that made up the dataset. A freely available public database, intended as a resource for researchers studying the immune response to SARS-CoV-2, is where the repertoires were released. The samples were drawn from two sources: the first 160 participants of the ongoing ImmuneRACE study, and 1,000 to 1,500 subjects contributed by 6 global collaborators. Nearly every sample came with metadata listing a de-identified subject ID, COVID-19 status, age in years and sex. Where available, HLA class I and class II types were taken from metadata supplied by the sample provider and were not determined by assay-based typing.

Here V drops 5 bases and J drops 4 bases, and the junction holds 10 bases not matched to any gene. The cysteine opens and the phenylalanine closes a CDR3 of 16 amino acids. The read is trimmed to its CDR3 DNA, 48 bases read in frame from base 1. CDR1 and CDR2 are drawn from the germline V gene: KGHSH, LQKENI. TCRbeta CDR3 regions were amplified from genomic DNA by means of the immunoSEQ Assay, a bias-controlled multiplex PCR. From the authors' description of their analysis: The number of nucleated cells in each sample was estimated by amplification of reference gene primers within the assay. To quantify the absolute abundance of each unique TCRbeta CDR3 rearrangement, sequence reads were collapsed and filtered. Productive Simpson clonality was computed per sample as the square root of Simpson's diversity index over productive rearrangements. TCRdb took this table from immuneACCESS and kept in-frame rearrangements with V and J called. Such tables lack part of the clones; where checked against another copy, unresolved V genes explain under half of the gap, and the rest is unexplained. The V and J calls and clone size come from that table; D and trimming were worked out from the DNA. The sample data list 140,000 to 150,000 clones, and roughly 90% of these were observed just once. 0.95% to 1.5% of the sample is in the top ten clones.

General findings and caveats noted by the study authors: How much clinical and demographic metadata was included differed by source and by participant, and the metadata was provided uncurated.

The sequencing sample was made of PBMCs or T cells enriched from blood (not recorded which). This sequence originates from a woman aged 25-40 years with acute COVID-19. In this chain, TRBV18 is recombined with TRBJ1-1, with 10 bases matching TRBD1. The nucleotide sequence reads as follows: TGTGCCAGCTCATCATCGCAATGGGACAGGGGCACTGAAGCTTTCTTT. Translated, it gives CASSSSQWDRGTEAFF.